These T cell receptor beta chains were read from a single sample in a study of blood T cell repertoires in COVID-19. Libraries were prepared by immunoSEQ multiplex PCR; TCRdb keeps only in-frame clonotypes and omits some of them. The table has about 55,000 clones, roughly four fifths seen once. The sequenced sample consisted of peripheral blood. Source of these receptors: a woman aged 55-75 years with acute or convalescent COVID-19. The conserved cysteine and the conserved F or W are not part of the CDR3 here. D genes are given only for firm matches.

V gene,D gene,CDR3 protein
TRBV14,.,ASSQVQGRSGELF
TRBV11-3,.,ASPGTQDLSGTDTQY
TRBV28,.,ASRSGTSSYNEQF
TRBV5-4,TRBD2,ASSRNLGLAGGPETQY
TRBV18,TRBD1,ASSSETGSFFSYNEQF
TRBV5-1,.,ASSLIGGRVRGGNTEAF
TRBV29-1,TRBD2,SVGTSGRAGETQY
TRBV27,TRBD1,ASRQPTTNRGRNSPLH
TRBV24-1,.,ATSAQGSEQY
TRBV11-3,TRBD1,ASSPGTVSNQPQH
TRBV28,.,ASSHSYEQY
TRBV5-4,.,ASSSTGVSPLH
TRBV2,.,ASSGFFRNTGELF
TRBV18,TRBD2,ASSPGGAADTQY
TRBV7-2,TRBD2,ASSPLPSGPSTDTQY
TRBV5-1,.,ASSLDPRGGNQPQH
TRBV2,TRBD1,ASSPGQVNEKLF
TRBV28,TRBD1,ASSFWDRGNEQY
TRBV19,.,ASSDLRNSPLH
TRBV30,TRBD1,AWSPGQTGYT
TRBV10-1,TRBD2,ASSEFGGSGYNEQF
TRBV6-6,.,ASSASGGRQPQH
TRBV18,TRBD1,ASSPGTGVGNIQY
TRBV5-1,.,ASSFYAESQETQY
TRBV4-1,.,ASSQEGQGNRPSTDTQY
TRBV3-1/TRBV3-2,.,ASSQHSGANVLT
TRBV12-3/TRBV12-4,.,ASRFRGVTEAF
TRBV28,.,ASSLSNYGYT